One and the same sample provided the 26 T cell receptor beta chains below, sequenced in a study of blood T cell repertoires in COVID-19. The protocol was immunoSEQ multiplex PCR, while the TCRdb copy is restricted to in-frame clones and leaves out a portion. The sample yields about 87,000 clones, approximately 86% seen once. The sequencing sample was made of peripheral blood. The receptors derive from a middle-aged man with acute or convalescent COVID-19.

This chain uses TRBV19 with TRBJ1-1; D is possibly TRBD1 (5 bases). The CDR3 is made up of 14 amino acids. The germline V and J ends were trimmed by 2 bases and 7 bases, with 14 bases remaining between them. The germline V gene encodes CDR1 LNHDA and CDR2 SQIVND (reference sequence). DNA for the CDR3: TGTGCCAGTAGTATAAATGTGGGGGGGAATGAAGCTTTCTTT. It is translated as CASSINVGGNEAFF.

The CDR3 coding sequence is TGCGCCAGCAGCTTGAGACAGACCCAAGAGACCCAGTACTTC. Residues: CASSLRQTQETQYF. The chain couples TRBV5-1 to TRBJ2-5; the D gene is possibly TRBD1 (5 bases). Germline CDR1 is SGHRS and CDR2 is YFSETQ. The germline V and J ends were trimmed by 1 base and 1 base, with 8 bases remaining between them. The CDR3 has 14 residues. Supplemented by reference TRBV5-1 and TRBJ2-5, the full variable domain reads KAGVTQTPRYLIKTRGQQVTLSCSPISGHRSVSWYQQTPGQGLQFLFEYFSETQRNKGNFPGRFSGRQFSNSRSEMNVSTLELGDSALYLCASSLRQTQETQYFGPGTRLLVL.

The CDR3: CASSPKLAGGIFSEQFF. The CDR3 DNA follows: TGTGCCAGCTCACCAAAATTAGCGGGAGGAATTTTCAGTGAGCAGTTCTTC. The V and J genes are TRBV18 and TRBJ2-1; the match to TRBD2 covers 10 bases. CDR1 is KGHSH and CDR2 is LQKENI in the germline V gene. The CDR3 has 17 amino acids. Trimming took 2 bases from V and 9 from J; bases not matched to a gene: 13.

This chain connects TRBV5-4 to TRBJ2-1, with no clear D. The CDR3 contains 13 residues. Germline V gene sequence: CDR1 SGHNT, CDR2 YYREEE (reference sequence). Trimming pared 1 base from V and 7 bases from J, leaving 9 bases between. The CDR3, as DNA: TGTGCCAGCAGCTTGATGGCCGCTAATGAGCAGTTCTTC. Residues: CASSLMAANEQFF.

The chain uses TRBV30 and TRBJ1-5; the match to TRBD1 covers 9 bases. The CDR3 extends over 14 amino acids. V gave up 1 base and J gave up 5 bases; unmatched junction bases: 3. From germline, CDR1 is GTSNPN and CDR2 SVGIG (reference sequence). The CDR3 nucleotides read TGTGCCTGGAGTGAGGACAGGGGCGATCAGCCCCAGCATTTT. This encodes CAWSEDRGDQPQHF.

The V gene is TRBV6-1, the J gene TRBJ1-1; D is possibly TRBD1 (5 bases). The CDR3 extends over 13 amino acids. The V gene's germline CDR1 is MNHNS and CDR2 SASEGT. Trimming took 5 bases from V and 0 from J, leaving 7 bases between them. The CDR3 DNA sequence: TGTGCCAGCAGTCAGGGCCTGAACACTGAAGCTTTCTTT. Encoded protein: CASSQGLNTEAFF.

The chain uses TRBV9 and TRBJ2-1; 10 positions agree with TRBD2. Germline V gene lookup returns CDR1 SGDLS and CDR2 YYNGEE. The CDR3 spans 14 residues. J was trimmed by 7 bases and V by 0 bases; bases with no gene match: 1. CDR3 nucleotide sequence: TGTGCCAGCAGCGTAGGGACTAGCGGTAATGAGCAGTTCTTC. This translates into CASSVGTSGNEQFF.

The chain joins TRBV15 to TRBJ2-1; 7 bases are a match to TRBD1. CDR3 length equals 15 residues. Trimming removed 9 bases from V and 5 bases from J; junction bases left unmatched: 13. Germline V gene sequence: CDR1 LNHNV, CDR2 YYDKDF (reference sequence). This CDR3 is CATHGAGGPNNEQFF. The DNA of the CDR3 is TGTGCCACACACGGGGCAGGGGGACCCAACAATGAGCAGTTCTTC.

The chain is built from TRBV30 and TRBJ1-1; D is unresolved. Germline values: CDR1 GTSNPN, CDR2 SVGIG (reference sequence). Trimming removed 2 bases at V and 1 base at J, with 8 bases between. The length of the CDR3 is 13 residues. The chain's CDR3 is CAWSRLSNTEAFF. The CDR3 DNA follows: TGTGCCTGGAGTCGGTTGTCGAACACTGAAGCTTTCTTT.

The chain links TRBV30 to TRBJ1-6, with 10 positions matching TRBD1. After removal of 2 bases from V and 8 bases from J, the junction contained 6 bases not matched to a gene. Germline V lookup: CDR1 GTSNPN, CDR2 SVGIG (reference sequence). This CDR3 spans 15 amino acids. The CDR3 DNA follows: TGTGCCTGGAGTCCCAGGGACAGGGGTTATTCACCCCTCCACTTT. Its translation: CAWSPRDRGYSPLHF.

The CDR3 loop is CSVEGPKGVGGTEAFF. The CDR3 DNA reads TGCAGCGTTGAAGGTCCAAAAGGGGTCGGGGGCACTGAAGCTTTCTTT. V is TRBV29-1 and J is TRBJ1-1; possibly TRBD1 for D (5 bases). This CDR3 has 16 residues. Per germline, CDR1 SQVTM and CDR2 ANQGSEA. V was pared by 1 base and J by 4 bases, with 19 bases between. Full variable domain (outside the CDR3, taken from reference TRBV29-1 and TRBJ1-1): SAVISQKPSRDICQRGTSLTIQCQVDSQVTMMFWYRQQPGQSLTLIATANQGSEATYESGFVIDKFPISRPNLTFSTLTVSNMSPEDSSIYLCSVEGPKGVGGTEAFFGQGTRLTVV.

Written as DNA, the CDR3 is TGTGCCTGGAGTCCTAATCTAGGGGGGGTTATTGCCAAAAACATTCAGTACTTC. Residues: CAWSPNLGGVIAKNIQYF. The V and J genes are TRBV30 and TRBJ2-4, with D perhaps matching TRBD2 (7 bases). CDR3 length equals 18 residues. Deletions cut 2 bases from V and 1 base from J, with 21 bases between. Germline CDR1 and CDR2: GTSNPN and SVGIG (reference sequence).

The chain carries TRBV7-8 and TRBJ1-3; maybe TRBD1 (5 bases). Looked up from germline, CDR1 is SGHVS and CDR2 is FQNEAQ. The CDR3 consists of 14 residues. V shed 2 bases and J shed 3 bases, with 8 bases lying between them. The CDR3: CASSLRGIGNTIYF. DNA for the CDR3: TGTGCCAGCAGCTTAAGGGGTATTGGAAACACCATATATTTT.

V usage is TRBV11-2 and J usage is TRBJ2-1; maybe TRBD2 (6 bases). V was clipped by 4 bases and J by 2 bases, with 15 bases between them. CDR1 and CDR2 from the germline V gene are SGHAT and FQNNGV. This CDR3 has 16 amino acids. The CDR3 DNA reads as TGTGCCAGCAGCTCAAGGATTAGCGGTCCCTACAATGAGCAGTTCTTC. Translating gives CASSSRISGPYNEQFF.

CDR3 DNA sequence: TGTGCCAGCAGCGTAGCTATGGGAGCGAATGAAAAACTGTTTTTT. Translated, it gives CASSVAMGANEKLFF. The chain has TRBV9 and TRBJ1-4; unclear D gene. Germline CDR1 and CDR2: SGDLS and YYNGEE. The V end lost 0 bases, the J end lost 5 bases, and 11 bases lay between the germline ends. This CDR3 has 15 residues.

This clone was observed once. The chain couples TRBV7-2 to TRBJ2-2; D might be TRBD2 (6 bases). CDR3 size: 14 residues. Trimming shortened V by 6 bases and J by 4 bases, and 12 bases separated the two germline ends. Germline V CDR1 and CDR2: SGHTA, FQGNSA. CDR3 DNA sequence: TGTGCCAGCAGGGTGCGTAGCGGCACCGGGGAGCTGTTTTTT. Translation: CASRVRSGTGELFF. The full variable domain, in which reference TRBV7-2 and TRBJ2-2 provide the parts outside the CDR3, is GAGVSQSPSNKVTEKGKDVELRCDPISGHTALYWYRQSLGQGLEFLIYFQGNSAPDKSGLPSDRFSAERTGGSVSTLTIQRTQQEDSAVYLCASRVRSGTGELFFGEGSRLTVL.

V is TRBV6-5 and J is TRBJ1-1; perhaps TRBD1 as D (6 bases). The CDR3 length is 13 residues. Germline assignment: CDR1 MNHEY and CDR2 SVGAGI. Between the trimmed V and J ends, which lost 7 bases and 2 bases, there was a span of 11 bases. This chain's CDR3 is CASNPTGNTEAFF. In nucleotides, the CDR3 is TGTGCCAGCAACCCGACAGGAAACACTGAAGCTTTCTTT.

The chain uses TRBV27 and TRBJ2-7; D uncertain. Trimming took off 4 bases at V and 1 base at J, with 2 bases between the two ends. CDR1 is MNHEY, CDR2 SMNVEV, per germline (reference sequence). The CDR3 extends over 11 amino acids. In DNA form, the CDR3 reads TGTGCCAGCAGTTCTTCCTACGAGCAGTACTTC. Translated, it gives CASSSSYEQYF.

The chain has TRBV11-3 and TRBJ1-1; D is undetermined. V was shortened by 3 bases and J by 4 bases, with 9 bases between the two germline ends. Germline-derived CDR1 and CDR2 are SGHNT and YENEEA. CDR3 length equals 13 residues. The DNA of the CDR3 is TGTGCCAGCAGCTTGGAGTCCGCCACTGAAGCTTTCTTT. Encoded protein: CASSLESATEAFF.

CDR3 protein: CASSEDGLAHEQFF. As DNA, the CDR3 is TGTGCCAGCAGTGAAGACGGGCTAGCCCATGAGCAGTTCTTC. The J gene is TRBJ2-1, the V gene TRBV2; a weak D match, TRBD2 (5 bases). V gave up 1 base and J gave up 8 bases, with 12 bases separating them. Germline CDR1 SNHLY, CDR2 FYNNEI. The CDR3 runs to 14 residues.

The chain combines TRBV5-4 with TRBJ2-1; weak D call: TRBD1 (6 bases). CDR1 is SGHNT, CDR2 YYREEE, per germline (reference sequence). V was shortened by 4 bases and J by 2 bases, with 13 bases between the two germline ends. This CDR3 comprises 15 residues. CDR3 amino acids: CASSAGTNAYNEQFF. DNA for the CDR3: TGTGCCAGCAGCGCCGGGACAAACGCCTACAATGAGCAGTTCTTC.

This chain connects TRBV5-6 to TRBJ1-4; 9 nucleotides line up with TRBD1. The germline V gene has CDR1 SGHDT and CDR2 YYEEEE. The CDR3 length is 15 residues. V dropped 1 base and J dropped 8; count of bases not matched to a gene: 6. Here the CDR3 DNA reads TGTGCCAGCAGCTTGCAAGGGACAGGGCGAGAAAAACTGTTTTTT. Amino acids: CASSLQGTGREKLFF.

In nucleotides, the CDR3 is TGTGCCAGCAGCCTAACTGGGGCTAATGGTGAGCAGTTCTTC. Amino acids: CASSLTGANGEQFF. The chain uses TRBV3-1 (or the pseudogene TRBV3-2) and TRBJ2-1, with a possible D match to TRBD1 (5 bases). V was pared by 4 bases and J by 9 bases, with 16 bases between. The CDR3 is 14 amino acids. From germline, CDR1 is LGHDT and CDR2 YNNKEL (reference sequence).

The chain couples TRBV7-3 to TRBJ1-1; no definite D call. Germline V gene data show CDR1 as SGHTA and CDR2 as FQGTGA. V was trimmed by 2 bases and J by 3 bases, leaving 7 bases between them. The CDR3 length is 13 residues. CDR3 nucleotides: TGTGCCAGCAGCTTAGCGGGCGACACTGAAGCTTTCTTT. Its protein is CASSLAGDTEAFF.

Note on this clone: Other nucleotide sequences from this sample produce the same CDR3. The chain is built from TRBV5-1 and TRBJ1-5; 8 bases agree with TRBD1. The germline V gene has CDR1 SGHRS and CDR2 YFSETQ. Germline trimming cut 4 bases from V and 5 bases from J; bases unmatched to any gene: 5. The CDR3 contains 14 residues. The DNA for the CDR3 is TGCGCCAGCAGCAGAGGACAGGGTGATCAGCCCCAGCATTTT. Residues: CASSRGQGDQPQHF.

The rearrangement links TRBV2 to TRBJ1-1; TRBD1 is a possible D gene (5 bases). The CDR3 covers 13 residues. The ends were cut back, 6 bases at V and 6 bases at J, with 14 bases in the middle. CDR1 and CDR2 (germline): SNHLY, FYNNEI. The DNA of the CDR3 is TGTGCCAGCAGCAATGCCTGGGGCCCTGAAGCTTTCTTT. As protein: CASSNAWGPEAFF.